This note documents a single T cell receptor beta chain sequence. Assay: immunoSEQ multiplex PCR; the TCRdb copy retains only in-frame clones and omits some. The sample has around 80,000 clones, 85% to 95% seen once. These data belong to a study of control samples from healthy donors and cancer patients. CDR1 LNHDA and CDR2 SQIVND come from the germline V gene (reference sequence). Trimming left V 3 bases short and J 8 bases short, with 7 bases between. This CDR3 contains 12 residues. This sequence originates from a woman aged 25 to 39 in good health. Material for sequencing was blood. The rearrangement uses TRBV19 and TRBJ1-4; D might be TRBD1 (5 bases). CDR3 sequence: CASSIGGEKLFF. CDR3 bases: TGTGCCAGTAGTATCGGGGGGGAAAAACTGTTTTTT.